This T cell receptor (beta chain) is from a study of cytomegalovirus exposure and HLA in healthy donors. Primers included in the PCR were 60 Vbeta and 13 Jbeta primers. Profiling relied on immunoSEQ multiplex PCR, and the TCRdb table lists in-frame clones only, not all of them. The sample yields over 90,000 clones, 73% seen once. V lost 0 bases and J lost 2, with 13 bases in between. Germline values: CDR1 MNHEY, CDR2 SVGAGI. This CDR3 has 16 amino acids. The V gene is TRBV6-5, the J gene TRBJ2-5; D is perhaps TRBD1 (6 bases). The sample was PBMCs. The TCR was taken from a man between 35 and 55 years old in good health and CMV-seronegative. CDR3 in amino acids: CASSYSGDTQQETQYF. Here the CDR3 DNA reads TGTGCCAGCAGTTACTCCGGGGACACGCAGCAAGAGACCCAGTACTTC.